This is a list of T cell receptor beta chains from one sample in a study of blood T cells in healthy people across ages. TCRdb ran MiXCR on the 5' RACE reads and lists one entry per CDR3 protein. The table has 1.5 million or so distinct CDR3 sequences, under 55% seen once. The sequenced sample was blood. Every receptor here comes from a woman aged 18-29 years in good health. The CDR3 runs from the conserved cysteine through the conserved F or W. A D gene is named only where the DNA matches it firmly. Some rows mark clone size as missing; the rest say once, few, many or name a class of expanded clone.

length: 14
D: -
size: -
J: TRBJ2-1
V: TRBV10-2
CDR3: CASSGLLTLNEQFF
DNA: TGCGCCAGCAGTGGGCTGTTAACTCTCAATGAGCAGTTCTTC

length: 11
D: -
size: few
J: TRBJ1-2
V: TRBV2
CDR3: CASRPVYGYTF
DNA: TGTGCCAGCAGGCCAGTCTATGGCTACACCTTC

length: 15
D: TRBD1
size: once
J: TRBJ2-3
V: TRBV12-3/TRBV12-4
CDR3: CASSSTGRSTDTQYF
DNA: TGTGCCAGCAGTTCGACAGGGCGTAGCACAGATACGCAGTATTTT

length: 14
D: -
size: -
J: TRBJ2-3
V: TRBV7-6
CDR3: CASSSERPTDTQYF
DNA: TGTGCCAGCAGCTCGGAGCGGCCCACAGATACGCAGTATTTT

length: 19
D: -
size: few
J: TRBJ1-5
V: TRBV7-9
CDR3: CASSLWGVWVPSPNQPQHF
DNA: TGTGCCAGCAGCTTATGGGGGGTCTGGGTTCCCTCACCCAATCAGCCCCAGCATTTT

length: 16
D: TRBD2
size: few
J: TRBJ2-3
V: TRBV7-2
CDR3: CASSPFRGGVIHTQYF
DNA: TGTGCCAGCAGCCCCTTTCGGGGGGGCGTTATACATACGCAGTATTTT

length: 13
D: -
size: -
J: TRBJ2-7
V: TRBV29-1
CDR3: CSASTVTPSEQYF
DNA: TGCAGCGCCTCGACAGTTACCCCATCCGAGCAGTACTTC

length: 14
D: TRBD2
size: -
J: TRBJ2-1
V: TRBV7-2
CDR3: CASSWTSGSDEQFF
DNA: TGTGCCAGCAGCTGGACTAGCGGGAGTGATGAGCAGTTCTTC

length: 14
D: TRBD1
size: -
J: TRBJ1-4
V: TRBV13
CDR3: CASSDGQGIGKLFF
DNA: TGTGCCAGCAGCGACGGACAGGGGATCGGAAAACTGTTTTTT

length: 14
D: -
size: -
J: TRBJ2-3
V: TRBV5-1
CDR3: CASSLGQTGDTQYF
DNA: TGCGCCAGCAGCTTGGGGCAAACAGGGGATACGCAGTATTTT

length: 14
D: TRBD2
size: few
J: TRBJ2-7
V: TRBV27
CDR3: CASSPPSGGTEQYF
DNA: TGTGCCAGCAGTCCCCCCTCCGGGGGGACCGAGCAGTACTTC

length: 13
D: -
size: -
J: TRBJ2-3
V: TRBV5-1
CDR3: CASSLRDPDTQYF
DNA: TGCGCCAGCAGCTTGCGGGACCCAGATACGCAGTATTTT

length: 15
D: -
size: -
J: TRBJ2-7
V: TRBV20-1
CDR3: CSARVVGDITNEQYF
DNA: TGCAGTGCTAGAGTTGTGGGGGACATCACCAATGAGCAGTACTTC

length: 20
D: -
size: -
J: TRBJ1-4
V: TRBV7-2
CDR3: CASSLAKGILGKATNEKLFF
DNA: TGTGCCAGCAGCTTAGCGAAGGGGATTTTGGGCAAAGCAACTAATGAAAAACTGTTTTTT

length: 17
D: -
size: -
J: TRBJ2-2
V: TRBV11-2
CDR3: CASSWARRDRNTGELFF
DNA: TGTGCCAGCAGTTGGGCGAGACGCGACAGAAACACCGGGGAGCTGTTTTTT

length: 13
D: -
size: -
J: TRBJ2-3
V: TRBV7-7
CDR3: CASSAGSGDTQYF
DNA: TGTGCTAGCAGCGCCGGGAGCGGGGATACGCAGTATTTT

length: 14
D: TRBD2
size: -
J: TRBJ2-1
V: TRBV10-3
CDR3: CAISGGLAHNEQFF
DNA: TGTGCCATCAGTGGGGGACTAGCCCACAATGAGCAGTTCTTC

length: 13
D: TRBD1
size: -
J: TRBJ2-7
V: TRBV30
CDR3: CAWSVTGPYEQYF
DNA: TGTGCCTGGAGTGTGACAGGGCCCTACGAGCAGTACTTC

length: 13
D: -
size: few
J: TRBJ2-3
V: TRBV24-1
CDR3: CATSKQGSNTQYF
DNA: TGTGCCACCAGTAAACAGGGATCAAATACGCAGTATTTT

length: 18
D: TRBD2
size: -
J: TRBJ2-7
V: TRBV20-1
CDR3: CSASGLAGGPTFSYEQYF
DNA: TGCAGTGCTAGCGGACTAGCGGGAGGCCCTACCTTCTCCTACGAGCAGTACTTC

length: 14
D: -
size: -
J: TRBJ1-5
V: TRBV4-3
CDR3: CASSQEEQSGVQHF
DNA: TGCGCCAGCAGCCAAGAGGAACAGTCCGGCGTCCAGCATTTT

length: 18
D: -
size: -
J: TRBJ2-3
V: TRBV3-1
CDR3: CASSQWRAALEGTDTQYF
DNA: TGTGCCAGCAGCCAATGGCGGGCGGCCCTGGAGGGAACAGATACGCAGTATTTT

length: 16
D: -
size: -
J: TRBJ2-7
V: TRBV7-2
CDR3: CASSLEKRGSRSEQYF
DNA: TGTGCCAGCAGCTTAGAAAAGAGGGGTAGTCGATCCGAGCAGTACTTC

length: 15
D: -
size: -
J: TRBJ1-3
V: TRBV6-6
CDR3: CASSYQGDPTNTIYF
DNA: TGTGCCAGCAGTTACCAAGGGGACCCGACTAACACCATATATTTT

length: 17
D: -
size: many
J: TRBJ2-1
V: TRBV4-3
CDR3: CASSQDVAGVMYNEQFF
DNA: TGCGCCAGCAGCCAAGATGTAGCAGGGGTTATGTACAATGAGCAGTTCTTC

length: 14
D: TRBD2
size: few
J: TRBJ2-3
V: TRBV5-1
CDR3: CASAPGLPTDTQYF
DNA: TGCGCCAGCGCCCCGGGACTACCCACAGATACGCAGTATTTT

length: 15
D: TRBD1
size: -
J: TRBJ2-7
V: TRBV7-9
CDR3: CASSLVGQGASEQYF
DNA: TGTGCCAGCAGTTTAGTGGGACAGGGGGCGAGCGAGCAGTACTTC

length: 16
D: -
size: -
J: TRBJ1-5
V: TRBV12-3/TRBV12-4
CDR3: CASTIGGALSNQPQHF
DNA: TGTGCCAGCACCATAGGGGGGGCACTGAGCAATCAGCCCCAGCATTTT

length: 16
D: -
size: few
J: TRBJ2-5
V: TRBV5-4
CDR3: CASSFPSGTYGETQYF
DNA: TGTGCCAGCAGCTTCCCTTCCGGGACTTATGGAGAGACCCAGTACTTC

length: 16
D: -
size: few
J: TRBJ2-2
V: TRBV11-1
CDR3: CASSLTGGRYTGELFF
DNA: TGTGCCAGCAGCTTGACTGGGGGCCGCTACACCGGGGAGCTGTTTTTT

length: 12
D: TRBD1
size: many
J: TRBJ2-1
V: TRBV6-2/TRBV6-3
CDR3: CASRGQGYEQFF
DNA: TGTGCCAGCAGAGGACAGGGGTATGAGCAGTTCTTC

length: 15
D: -
size: few
J: TRBJ1-6
V: TRBV12-3/TRBV12-4
CDR3: CASSLASGQYSPLHF
DNA: TGTGCCAGCAGTTTAGCGAGTGGTCAGTATTCACCCCTCCACTTT

length: 16
D: TRBD2
size: -
J: TRBJ2-6
V: TRBV5-1
CDR3: CASSLGDYSGANVLAF
DNA: TGCGCCAGCAGTTTGGGGGACTACTCTGGGGCCAACGTCCTGGCTTTC

length: 14
D: TRBD1
size: few
J: TRBJ2-7
V: TRBV9
CDR3: CASSVADRGHEQYF
DNA: TGTGCCAGCAGCGTAGCGGACAGGGGCCACGAGCAGTACTTC

length: 14
D: -
size: -
J: TRBJ2-1
V: TRBV28
CDR3: CASSLGTLYNEQFF
DNA: TGTGCCAGCAGTTTGGGGACACTCTACAATGAGCAGTTCTTC

length: 15
D: TRBD1
size: -
J: TRBJ2-6
V: TRBV20-1
CDR3: CSARPGTVGANVLTF
DNA: TGCAGTGCTAGACCAGGGACAGTTGGGGCCAACGTCCTGACTTTC

length: 13
D: -
size: few
J: TRBJ1-6
V: TRBV20-1
CDR3: CSAHLQNNSPLHF
DNA: TGCAGTGCCCATCTACAGAATAATTCACCCCTCCACTTT

length: 15
D: TRBD1
size: -
J: TRBJ2-7
V: TRBV5-1
CDR3: CASSPDPGQIYVQYF
DNA: TGCGCCAGCAGCCCTGACCCGGGACAGATCTACGTGCAGTACTTC

length: 13
D: -
size: -
J: TRBJ2-7
V: TRBV28
CDR3: CASKATIRREQYF
DNA: TGTGCCAGCAAAGCGACTATCCGTAGGGAGCAGTACTTC

length: 15
D: TRBD1
size: many
J: TRBJ2-7
V: TRBV4-1
CDR3: CASSQGQGQGYEQYF
DNA: TGCGCCAGCAGCCAGGGACAGGGCCAGGGTTACGAGCAGTACTTC

length: 18
D: TRBD2
size: -
J: TRBJ2-5
V: TRBV20-1
CDR3: CSARDFSGRQNPYNEQYF
DNA: TGCAGTGCTAGAGATTTTAGCGGGAGACAGAACCCGTACAATGAGCAGTACTTC

length: 16
D: TRBD2
size: few
J: TRBJ2-3
V: TRBV20-1
CDR3: CSARGGQRGYTDTQYF
DNA: TGCAGTGCTAGAGGAGGCCAGCGGGGGTACACAGATACGCAGTATTTT

length: 11
D: -
size: -
J: TRBJ2-1
V: TRBV20-1
CDR3: CSAIFKNIQFF
DNA: TGCAGTGCTATTTTCAAAAACATTCAGTTCTTC

length: 13
D: -
size: few
J: TRBJ2-3
V: TRBV14
CDR3: CASSRGDFDTQYF
DNA: TGTGCCAGCAGCCGAGGGGATTTTGATACGCAGTATTTT

length: 14
D: TRBD1
size: -
J: TRBJ2-7
V: TRBV6-5
CDR3: CASSFRQGIYEQYF
DNA: TGTGCCAGCAGTTTCCGACAGGGCATCTACGAGCAGTACTTC

length: 16
D: TRBD1
size: -
J: TRBJ1-4
V: TRBV6-5
CDR3: CASSNGRQGRGEKLFF
DNA: TGTGCCAGCAGTAACGGCCGACAGGGGCGGGGTGAAAAACTGTTTTTT

length: 16
D: -
size: few
J: TRBJ2-5
V: TRBV7-2
CDR3: CASSLGVGAQQETQYF
DNA: TGTGCCAGCAGCTTAGGGGTTGGGGCGCAGCAAGAGACCCAGTACTTC

length: 15
D: TRBD1
size: few
J: TRBJ2-7
V: TRBV29-1
CDR3: CSVEDRDRGSYEQYF
DNA: TGCAGCGTTGAAGATCGGGACAGGGGCTCCTACGAGCAGTACTTC

length: 15
D: TRBD1
size: few
J: TRBJ2-5
V: TRBV7-2
CDR3: CASSLVLDRETPQYF
DNA: TGTGCCAGCAGCTTAGTCTTGGACAGGGAAACCCCCCAGTACTTC

length: 15
D: -
size: -
J: TRBJ2-5
V: TRBV20-1
CDR3: CSARDPFTSAETQYF
DNA: TGCAGTGCTAGAGACCCATTTACTTCGGCGGAGACCCAGTACTTC

length: 18
D: -
size: -
J: TRBJ2-3
V: TRBV4-2
CDR3: CASSPEGLARLSTDTQYF
DNA: TGTGCCAGCAGCCCAGAGGGGCTAGCGCGGCTAAGCACAGATACGCAGTATTTT

length: 16
D: TRBD2
size: -
J: TRBJ2-3
V: TRBV7-2
CDR3: CASSLTSGRATDTQYF
DNA: TGTGCCAGCAGCTTGACTAGCGGGAGGGCCACAGATACGCAGTATTTT

length: 16
D: TRBD1
size: few
J: TRBJ2-5
V: TRBV12-3/TRBV12-4
CDR3: CASSPGTGSRQETQYF
DNA: TGTGCCAGCAGCCCCGGGACAGGGTCGAGGCAAGAGACCCAGTACTTC

length: 13
D: -
size: -
J: TRBJ2-7
V: TRBV4-3
CDR3: CASSQVEGREQYF
DNA: TGCGCCAGCAGCCAAGTGGAGGGACGCGAGCAGTACTTC